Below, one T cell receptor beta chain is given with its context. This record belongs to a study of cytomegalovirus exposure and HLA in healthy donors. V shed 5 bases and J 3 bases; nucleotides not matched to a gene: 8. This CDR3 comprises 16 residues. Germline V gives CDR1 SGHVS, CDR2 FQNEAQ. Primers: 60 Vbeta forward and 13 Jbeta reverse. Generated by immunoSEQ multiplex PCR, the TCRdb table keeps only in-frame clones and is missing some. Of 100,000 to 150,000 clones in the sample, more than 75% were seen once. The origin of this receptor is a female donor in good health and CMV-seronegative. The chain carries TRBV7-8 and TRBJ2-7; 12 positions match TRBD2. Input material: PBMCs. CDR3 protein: CASSAGLAGSFYEQYF. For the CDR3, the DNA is TGTGCCAGCAGCGCGGGACTAGCGGGTTCCTTCTACGAGCAGTACTTC.